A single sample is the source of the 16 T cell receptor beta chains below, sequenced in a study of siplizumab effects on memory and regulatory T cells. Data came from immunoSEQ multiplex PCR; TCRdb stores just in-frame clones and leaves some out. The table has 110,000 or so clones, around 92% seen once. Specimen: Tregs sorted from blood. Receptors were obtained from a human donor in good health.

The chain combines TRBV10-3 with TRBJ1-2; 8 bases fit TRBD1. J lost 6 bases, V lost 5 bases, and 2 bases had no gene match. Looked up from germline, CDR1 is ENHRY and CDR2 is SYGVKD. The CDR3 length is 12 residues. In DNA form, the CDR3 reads TGTGCCATCAGTCTACAGGGGGATGGCTACACCTTC. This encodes CAISLQGDGYTF.

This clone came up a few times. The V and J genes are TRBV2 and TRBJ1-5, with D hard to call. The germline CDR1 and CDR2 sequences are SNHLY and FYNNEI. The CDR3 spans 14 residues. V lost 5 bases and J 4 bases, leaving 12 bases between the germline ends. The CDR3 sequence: CASSSYSGNQPQHF. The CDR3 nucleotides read TGTGCCAGCAGTTCCTATTCAGGAAATCAGCCCCAGCATTTT. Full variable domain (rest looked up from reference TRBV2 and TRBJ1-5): EPEVTQTPSHQVTQMGQEVILRCVPISNHLYFYWYRQILGQKVEFLVSFYNNEISEKSEIFDDQFSVERPDGSNFTLKIRSTKLEDSAMYFCASSSYSGNQPQHFGDGTRLSIL.

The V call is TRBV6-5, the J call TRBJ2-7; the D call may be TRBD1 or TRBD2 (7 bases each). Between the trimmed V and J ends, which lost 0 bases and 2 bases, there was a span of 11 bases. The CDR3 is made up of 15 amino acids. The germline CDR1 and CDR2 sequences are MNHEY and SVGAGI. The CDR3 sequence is CASSYSTGRAYEQYF. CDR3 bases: TGTGCCAGCAGTTACTCGACAGGGAGGGCCTACGAGCAGTACTTC.

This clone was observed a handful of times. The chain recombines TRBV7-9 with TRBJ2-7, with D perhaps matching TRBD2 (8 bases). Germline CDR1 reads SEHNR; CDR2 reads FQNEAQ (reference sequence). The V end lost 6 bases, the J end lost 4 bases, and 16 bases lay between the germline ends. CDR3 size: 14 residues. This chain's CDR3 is CASSKQGTRYEQYF. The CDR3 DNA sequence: TGTGCCAGCAGTAAACAGGGGACTAGATACGAGCAGTACTTC.

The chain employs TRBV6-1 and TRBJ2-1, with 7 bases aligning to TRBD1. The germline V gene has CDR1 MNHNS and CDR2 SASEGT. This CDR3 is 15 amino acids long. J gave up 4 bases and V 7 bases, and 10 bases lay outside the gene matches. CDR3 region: CASIKDRPGYNEQFF. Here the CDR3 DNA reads TGTGCCAGCATCAAGGACAGGCCGGGATACAATGAGCAGTTCTTC.

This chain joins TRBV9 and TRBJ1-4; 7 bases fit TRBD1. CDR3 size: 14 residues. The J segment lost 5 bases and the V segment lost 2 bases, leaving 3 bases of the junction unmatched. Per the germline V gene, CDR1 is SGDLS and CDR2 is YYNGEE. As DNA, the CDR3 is TGTGCCAGCAGCGTCGGCAGGGGGAATGAAAAACTGTTTTTT. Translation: CASSVGRGNEKLFF.

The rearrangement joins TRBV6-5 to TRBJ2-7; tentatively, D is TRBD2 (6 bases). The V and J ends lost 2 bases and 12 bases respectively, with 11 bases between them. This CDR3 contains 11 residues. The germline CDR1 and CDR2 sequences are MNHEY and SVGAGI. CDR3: CASSYAGPAYF. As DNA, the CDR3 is TGTGCCAGCAGTTACGCGGGGCCAGCGTACTTC.

The CDR3 loop is CSVDRGSSYEQYF. The CDR3 DNA reads as TGCAGCGTTGACCGAGGGTCATCCTACGAGCAGTACTTC. The J gene is TRBJ2-7, the V gene TRBV29-1, with D perhaps matching TRBD2 (5 bases). The V gene lost 3 bases and the J gene lost 1 base, with 10 bases spanning the gap. CDR1 and CDR2 (germline): SQVTM, ANQGSEA. CDR3 length: 13 residues.

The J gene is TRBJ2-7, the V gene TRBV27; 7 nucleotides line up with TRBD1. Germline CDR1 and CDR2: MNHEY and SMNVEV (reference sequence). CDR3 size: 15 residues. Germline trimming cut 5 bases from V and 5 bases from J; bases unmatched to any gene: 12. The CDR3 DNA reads TGTGCCAGCAGTCCGCGACAGGGTAAATACGACGAGCAGTACTTC. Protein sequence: CASSPRQGKYDEQYF.

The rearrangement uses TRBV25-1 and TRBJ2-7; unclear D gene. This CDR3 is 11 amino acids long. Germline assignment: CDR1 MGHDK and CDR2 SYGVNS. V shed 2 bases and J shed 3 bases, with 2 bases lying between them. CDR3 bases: TGTGCCAGCAGTGAAAACTACGAGCAGTACTTC. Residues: CASSENYEQYF.

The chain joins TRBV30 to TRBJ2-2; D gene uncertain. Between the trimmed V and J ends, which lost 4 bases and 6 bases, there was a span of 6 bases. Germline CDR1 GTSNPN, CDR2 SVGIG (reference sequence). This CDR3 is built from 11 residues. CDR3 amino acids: CAWNNPGELFF. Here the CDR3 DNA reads TGTGCCTGGAACAACCCCGGGGAGCTGTTTTTT.

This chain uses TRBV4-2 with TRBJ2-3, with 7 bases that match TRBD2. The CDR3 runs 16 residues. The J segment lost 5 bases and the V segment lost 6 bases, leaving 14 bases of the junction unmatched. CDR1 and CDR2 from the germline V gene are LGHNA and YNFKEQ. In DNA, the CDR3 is TGTGCCAGCAGTCCCCTAGAACTAGCGTTAGGAGATACGCAGTATTTT. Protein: CASSPLELALGDTQYF.

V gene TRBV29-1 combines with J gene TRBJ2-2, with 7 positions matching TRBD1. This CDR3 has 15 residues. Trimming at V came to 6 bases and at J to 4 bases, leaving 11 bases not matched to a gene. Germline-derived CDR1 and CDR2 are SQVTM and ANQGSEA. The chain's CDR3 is CSVKKPGQITGELFF. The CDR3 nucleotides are TGCAGCGTGAAGAAACCGGGACAGATCACCGGGGAGCTGTTTTTT.

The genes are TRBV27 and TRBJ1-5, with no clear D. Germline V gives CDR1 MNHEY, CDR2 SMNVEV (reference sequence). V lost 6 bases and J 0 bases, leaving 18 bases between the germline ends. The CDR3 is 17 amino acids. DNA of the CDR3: TGTGCCAGCAGCCAAGACCCCGGTGGGAATAGCAATCAGCCCCAGCATTTT. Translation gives CASSQDPGGNSNQPQHF.

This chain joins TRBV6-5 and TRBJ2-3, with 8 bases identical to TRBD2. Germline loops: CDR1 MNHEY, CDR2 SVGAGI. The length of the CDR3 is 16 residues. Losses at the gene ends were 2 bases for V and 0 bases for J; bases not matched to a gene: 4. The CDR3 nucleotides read TGTGCCAGCAGTTACGGCGGGAGGTTTAGCACAGATACGCAGTATTTT. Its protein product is CASSYGGRFSTDTQYF.

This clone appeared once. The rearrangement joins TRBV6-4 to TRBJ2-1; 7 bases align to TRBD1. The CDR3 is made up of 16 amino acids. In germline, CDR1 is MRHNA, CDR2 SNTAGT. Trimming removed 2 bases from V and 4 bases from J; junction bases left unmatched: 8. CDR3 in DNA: TGTGCCAGCAGTGACACGGGACAGAAACCGTACAATGAGCAGTTCTTC. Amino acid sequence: CASSDTGQKPYNEQFF.